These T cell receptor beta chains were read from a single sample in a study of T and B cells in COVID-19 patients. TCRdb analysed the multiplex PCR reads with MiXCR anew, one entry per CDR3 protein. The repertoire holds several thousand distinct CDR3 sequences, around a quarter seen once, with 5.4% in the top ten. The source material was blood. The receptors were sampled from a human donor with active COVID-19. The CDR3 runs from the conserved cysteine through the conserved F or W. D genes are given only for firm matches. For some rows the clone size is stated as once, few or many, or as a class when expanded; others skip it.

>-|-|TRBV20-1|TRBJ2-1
CSADAAEQFF
TGCAGTGCTGACGCGGCTGAGCAGTTCTTC
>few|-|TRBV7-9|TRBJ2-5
CASSLEGAQETQYF
TGTGCCAGCAGCTTAGAGGGTGCGCAAGAGACCCAGTACTTC
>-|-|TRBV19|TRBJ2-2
CASSITGSTGELFF
TGTGCCAGTAGTATTACAGGGAGCACCGGGGAGCTGTTTTTT
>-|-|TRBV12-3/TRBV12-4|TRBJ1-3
CASSSFRGSGNTIYF
TGTGCCAGCAGCTCCTTTAGGGGTTCTGGAAACACCATATATTTT
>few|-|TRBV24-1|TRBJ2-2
CATSGTRDTGELFF
TGTGCCACCAGTGGCACCAGGGACACCGGGGAGCTGTTTTTT
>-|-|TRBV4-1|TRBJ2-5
CASSQVWPSNPIETQYF
TGCGCCAGCAGCCAAGTTTGGCCATCCAATCCCATTGAGACCCAGTACTTC
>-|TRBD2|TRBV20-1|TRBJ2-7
CSARMARGGPREQYF
TGCAGTGCTAGAATGGCGCGGGGGGGCCCAAGGGAGCAGTACTTC
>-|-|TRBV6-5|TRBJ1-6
CASSGDRDTDSYNLPLHF
TGTGCCAGCAGTGGTGATCGGGACACCGACTCCTATAATTTACCCCTCCACTTT
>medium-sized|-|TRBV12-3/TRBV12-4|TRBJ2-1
CASSLTGYNEQFF
TGTGCCAGCAGTTTGACAGGCTACAATGAGCAGTTCTTC
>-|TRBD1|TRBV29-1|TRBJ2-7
CSVDPGTAAYEQYF
TGCAGCGTTGATCCCGGGACAGCAGCCTACGAGCAGTACTTC
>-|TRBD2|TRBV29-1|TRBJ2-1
CSVRTSGVNLNEQFF
TGCAGCGTCCGGACTAGCGGGGTCAACCTCAATGAGCAGTTCTTC
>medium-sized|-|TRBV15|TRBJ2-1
CATSRDRGSYNEQFF
TGTGCCACCAGCAGAGATCGGGGATCCTACAATGAGCAGTTCTTC
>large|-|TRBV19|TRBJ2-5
CASSPPRAVQETQYF
TGTGCCAGTAGTCCTCCACGGGCAGTCCAAGAGACCCAGTACTTC
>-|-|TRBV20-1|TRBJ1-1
CSARYPRENTEAFF
TGCAGTGCTAGGTACCCCCGGGAGAACACTGAAGCTTTCTTT
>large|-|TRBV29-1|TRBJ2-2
CSVARVVSRDGELFF
TGCAGCGTGGCCAGGGTAGTTAGCAGGGACGGGGAGCTGTTTTTT
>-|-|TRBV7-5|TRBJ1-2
CISVSEALHRDRAGYGYTF
-
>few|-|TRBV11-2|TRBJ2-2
CASILGGTGELFF
TGTGCCAGCATCCTAGGGGGCACCGGGGAGCTGTTTTTT
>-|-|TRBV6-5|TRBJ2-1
CASSYPGALSNEQFF
TGTGCCAGCAGTTACCCGGGGGCCCTCTCCAATGAGCAGTTCTTC
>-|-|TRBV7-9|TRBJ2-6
CASSLTESTGANVLTF
TGTGCCAGCAGCTTAACAGAGAGTACTGGGGCCAACGTCCTGACTTTC
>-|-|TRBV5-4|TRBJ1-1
CASSSRNTEAFF
TGTGCCAGCAGCTCCCGGAACACTGAAGCTTTCTTT
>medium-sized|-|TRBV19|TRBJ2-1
CASSIGGGTYNEQFF
TGTGCCAGTAGTATAGGGGGCGGGACCTACAATGAGCAGTTCTTC
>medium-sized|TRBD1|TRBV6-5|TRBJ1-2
CASRTGDYGYTF
TGTGCCAGCAGGACAGGGGACTATGGCTACACCTTC
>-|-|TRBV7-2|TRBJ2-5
CASSLAGVGGRETQYF
TGTGCCAGCAGCTTAGCGGGAGTGGGGGGGCGGGAGACCCAGTACTTC
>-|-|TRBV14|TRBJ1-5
CASSLGSLGAQHF
TGTGCCAGCAGCCTCGGGAGCCTGGGGGCCCAGCATTTT
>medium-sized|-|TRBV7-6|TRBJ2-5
CASSSTTMTQYF
TGTGCCAGCAGCTCAACGACTATGACCCAGTACTTC
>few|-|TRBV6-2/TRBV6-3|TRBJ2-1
CASRNTGASYNEQFF
TGTGCCAGCAGGAACACGGGTGCCTCCTACAATGAGCAGTTCTTC
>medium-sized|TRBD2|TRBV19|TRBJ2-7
CASSAGDEQYF
TGTGCCAGCTCCGCGGGGGACGAGCAGTACTTC
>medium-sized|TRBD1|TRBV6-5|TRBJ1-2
CASSRQGARYGYTF
TGTGCCAGCAGCCGACAGGGGGCACGATATGGCTACACCTTC
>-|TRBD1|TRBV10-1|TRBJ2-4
CASSTGTGMNIQYF
TGCGCCAGCAGCACCGGGACAGGGATGAACATTCAGTACTTC
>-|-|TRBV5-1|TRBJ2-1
CASSSTGNSYNEQFF
TGCGCCAGCAGCTCAACAGGGAACTCCTACAATGAGCAGTTCTTC
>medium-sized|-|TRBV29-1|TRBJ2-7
CSAGPGPQHEQYF
TGCAGCGCCGGCCCGGGGCCCCAACACGAGCAGTACTTC
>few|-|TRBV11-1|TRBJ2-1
CASSLAGVANNEQFF
TGTGCCAGCAGCTTAGCAGGGGTTGCAAACAATGAGCAGTTCTTC
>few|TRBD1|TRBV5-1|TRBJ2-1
CASSSAGQGTNEQFF
TGCGCCAGCAGCTCCGCGGGACAGGGGACCAATGAGCAGTTCTTC
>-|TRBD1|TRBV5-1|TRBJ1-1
CASSLAPTGGLNTEAFF
TGCGCCAGCAGCTTGGCCCCGACAGGGGGACTGAACACTGAAGCTTTCTTT
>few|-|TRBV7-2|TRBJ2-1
CASSLGRSTNEQFF
TGTGCCAGCAGCTTAGGGCGCTCGACTAATGAGCAGTTCTTC
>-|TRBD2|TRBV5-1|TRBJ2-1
CASSLVSGGSSYNEQFF
TGCGCCAGCAGCTTGGTCTCGGGGGGAAGCTCCTACAATGAGCAGTTCTTC
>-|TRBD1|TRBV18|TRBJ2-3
CASSPIGTGPRADTQYF
TGTGCCAGCTCACCAATTGGGACAGGGCCCAGGGCAGATACGCAGTATTTT
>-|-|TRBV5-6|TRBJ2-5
CASSQVTGTQYF
TGCGCCAGCAGCCAAGTTACAGGGACCCAGTACTTC
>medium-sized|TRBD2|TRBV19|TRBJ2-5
CASSGLAGDETQYF
TGTGCCAGTAGCGGACTAGCGGGGGATGAGACCCAGTACTTC
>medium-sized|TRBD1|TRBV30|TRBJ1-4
CAWSVKGASEKLFF
TGTGCCTGGAGTGTTAAGGGGGCAAGTGAAAAACTGTTTTTT
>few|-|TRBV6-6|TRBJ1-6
CASSYSGQNNSPLHF
TGTGCCAGCAGTTACTCGGGGCAGAATAATTCACCCCTCCACTTT
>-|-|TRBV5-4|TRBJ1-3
CASSWGTTGTGNSIYF
TGTGCCAGCAGCTGGGGAACAACAGGGACTGGAAACTCCATATATTTT
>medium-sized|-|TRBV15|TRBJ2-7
CATSRRLLDEQYF
TGTGCCACCAGCAGAAGGCTACTCGACGAGCAGTACTTC
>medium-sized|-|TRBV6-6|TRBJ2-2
CASSYSRVAEGTGELFF
TGTGCCAGCAGTTACTCAAGGGTGGCGGAGGGGACCGGGGAGCTGTTTTTT
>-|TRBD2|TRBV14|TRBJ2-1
CASSPNFLAGGRNEQFF
TGTGCCAGCAGCCCGAACTTTCTAGCGGGGGGCCGCAATGAGCAGTTCTTC
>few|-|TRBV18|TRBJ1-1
CASSPSGNTEAFF
TGTGCCAGCTCACCATCGGGTAACACTGAAGCTTTCTTT
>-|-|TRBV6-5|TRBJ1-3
CASSHVNSKGNTIYF
TGTGCCAGCAGTCACGTAAATTCGAAAGGAAACACCATATATTTT
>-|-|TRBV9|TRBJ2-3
CASSVEGIGTDTQYF
TGTGCCAGCAGCGTAGAGGGTATCGGCACAGATACGCAGTATTTT
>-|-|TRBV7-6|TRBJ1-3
CASSVQGGIGNTIYF
TGTGCCAGCAGCGTACAGGGTGGGATCGGAAACACCATATATTTT